These T cell receptor beta chains were read from a single sample in a study of glioma-infiltrating T cells after dendritic cell vaccination. The protocol was immunoSEQ multiplex PCR, while the TCRdb copy is restricted to in-frame clones and leaves out a portion. The sample contains roughly 100,000 clones, roughly four fifths of which appear only once. Source: blood, taken after dendritic cell vaccination. All receptors come from a human donor with glioblastoma. The CDR3 runs from the conserved cysteine through the conserved F or W. The D gene is left open where the match is weak. Expanded clones are given a class, and other clones once, few, many or no size at all.

DNA: TGCAGCGTTGAATCCGGGGATCGAACTGAAGCTTTCTTT
CDR3: CSVESGDRTEAFF
V: TRBV29-1
size: .
J: TRBJ1-1
D: .

DNA: TGTGCCAGCAGCTCGGGGGGCAGCACCAATGAGCAGTTCTTC
CDR3: CASSSGGSTNEQFF
V: TRBV5-4
size: .
J: TRBJ2-1
D: .

DNA: TGTGCCAGCGGACGCGGGGGTTGCTGCCAGCCCCAGCATTTT
CDR3: CASGRGGCCQPQHF
V: TRBV28
size: .
J: TRBJ1-5
D: .

DNA: TGTGCCAGTAGTCCGCAGGGATACGAGAACACCGGGGAGCTGTTTTTT
CDR3: CASSPQGYENTGELFF
V: TRBV19
size: .
J: TRBJ2-2
D: .

DNA: TGTGCCAGCAGCGTTTCCGGGACAGCCAATTCACCCCTCCACTTT
CDR3: CASSVSGTANSPLHF
V: TRBV9
size: .
J: TRBJ1-6
D: TRBD1

DNA: TGTGCCACCAGCAGAGTCGATAGCGGGGGGCAAGAGACCCAGTACTTC
CDR3: CATSRVDSGGQETQYF
V: TRBV15
size: .
J: TRBJ2-5
D: TRBD2

DNA: TGTGCCAGTAGTATAGACAGGGGGATTGATGGCTACACCTTC
CDR3: CASSIDRGIDGYTF
V: TRBV19
size: once
J: TRBJ1-2
D: TRBD1

DNA: TGCGCCAGCAGCTTGGAGGCGACAGATGGTGGGTCACCCCTCCACTTT
CDR3: CASSLEATDGGSPLHF
V: TRBV5-1
size: .
J: TRBJ1-6
D: .

DNA: TGTGCCAGCAGCCAGTACAGGGGCTCCTACGAGCAGTACTTC
CDR3: CASSQYRGSYEQYF
V: TRBV4-2
size: .
J: TRBJ2-7
D: TRBD1

DNA: TGCGCCAGCAGCCAAGGGACAGACAATCAGCCCCAGCATTTT
CDR3: CASSQGTDNQPQHF
V: TRBV4-1
size: .
J: TRBJ1-5
D: .

DNA: TGTGCCAGTAGTGTCGACAGGGAAGGGGACACTGAAGCTTTCTTT
CDR3: CASSVDREGDTEAFF
V: TRBV19
size: once
J: TRBJ1-1
D: TRBD1

DNA: TGTGCCAGCTTACTAGCGGGGTTTACCAAAAACATTCAGTACTTC
CDR3: CASLLAGFTKNIQYF
V: TRBV2
size: .
J: TRBJ2-4
D: TRBD2

DNA: TGTGCCAGCAGTGAAGTGGGGGGGGGCGCCGGGGAGCTGTTTTTT
CDR3: CASSEVGGGAGELFF
V: TRBV2
size: few
J: TRBJ2-2
D: .

DNA: TGCAGCGTTGGATCAGGCGATGAAAAACTGTTTTTT
CDR3: CSVGSGDEKLFF
V: TRBV29-1
size: .
J: TRBJ1-4
D: .

DNA: TGCGCCAGCAGCTTGATCGAGGTCGGGGGGGCCGCAGATACGCAGTATTTT
CDR3: CASSLIEVGGAADTQYF
V: TRBV5-1
size: .
J: TRBJ2-3
D: TRBD2

DNA: TGCGCCAGCAGCCCGGGACTATCCTACGAGCAGTACTTC
CDR3: CASSPGLSYEQYF
V: TRBV5-1
size: .
J: TRBJ2-7
D: TRBD2

DNA: TGCGCCAGCAGCCAGCCGGGACAGCGTACCTACGAGCAGTACTTC
CDR3: CASSQPGQRTYEQYF
V: TRBV4-1
size: few
J: TRBJ2-7
D: TRBD1

DNA: TGCGCCAGCAGCTTGGGAGGTCCGACGGATTCACCCCTCCACTTT
CDR3: CASSLGGPTDSPLHF
V: TRBV5-1
size: .
J: TRBJ1-6
D: .

DNA: TGTGCCAGCAGCTCGCGGACTTTAGCGCAGTATTTT
CDR3: CASSSRTLAQYF
V: TRBV7-6
size: .
J: TRBJ2-3
D: .

DNA: TGTGCCAGCAGCCGCGGGACTAGCGGGGGGACGTACGAGCAGTACTTC
CDR3: CASSRGTSGGTYEQYF
V: TRBV13
size: once
J: TRBJ2-7
D: TRBD2

DNA: TGCGCCAGCAGCTTGGGGGCAAATCAGCCCCAGCATTTT
CDR3: CASSLGANQPQHF
V: TRBV5-1
size: .
J: TRBJ1-5
D: .

DNA: TGTGCCAGCAGCACCCGACAGTATAATTCACCCCTCCACTTT
CDR3: CASSTRQYNSPLHF
V: TRBV13
size: .
J: TRBJ1-6
D: .

DNA: TGTGCCAGCAGCGCCAGACAGGGTATCATCGAAAACACCATATATTTT
CDR3: CASSARQGIIENTIYF
V: TRBV7-9
size: .
J: TRBJ1-3
D: TRBD1

DNA: TGTGCCAGCAGCTTAATGGGCCAGAACACTGAAGCTTTCTTT
CDR3: CASSLMGQNTEAFF
V: TRBV7-3
size: .
J: TRBJ1-1
D: .

DNA: TGTGCTAACGGTCCCGGGACACACTACGAGCAGTACTTC
CDR3: CANGPGTHYEQYF
V: TRBV7-7
size: .
J: TRBJ2-7
D: .

DNA: TGTGCCATCGCCCGGGGACTTACAGATACGCAGTATTTT
CDR3: CAIARGLTDTQYF
V: TRBV10-3
size: .
J: TRBJ2-3
D: .

DNA: TGTGCCAGCAGGCGGACAGGGAACACCGGGGAGCTGTTTTTT
CDR3: CASRRTGNTGELFF
V: TRBV13
size: once
J: TRBJ2-2
D: TRBD1

DNA: TGTGCCAGCAGCCCGATTGGGGGCGGGAGTGAAAAACTGTTTTTT
CDR3: CASSPIGGGSEKLFF
V: TRBV9
size: .
J: TRBJ1-4
D: .

DNA: TGCGCCAGCAGCTTGGGGGTGGGACTCCTTGACGAGCAGTACTTC
CDR3: CASSLGVGLLDEQYF
V: TRBV5-1
size: once
J: TRBJ2-7
D: .

DNA: TGCGCCAGCAGCTTGGGCCTAGCGGGGAACTACAATGAGCAGTTCTTC
CDR3: CASSLGLAGNYNEQFF
V: TRBV5-1
size: once
J: TRBJ2-1
D: TRBD2

DNA: TGTGCCAGCAGCTTGGGACTCGAGGTTACCTATGGCTACACCTTC
CDR3: CASSLGLEVTYGYTF
V: TRBV5-6
size: .
J: TRBJ1-2
D: .

DNA: TGTGCCAGCTCACCACAGACAAATTACGAGCAGTACTTC
CDR3: CASSPQTNYEQYF
V: TRBV18
size: .
J: TRBJ2-7
D: .

DNA: TGCGCCAGCAGCCCTCGGGACAGGGGGCTTCACGAGCAGTACTTC
CDR3: CASSPRDRGLHEQYF
V: TRBV4-3
size: .
J: TRBJ2-7
D: TRBD1

DNA: TGTGCCAGCAGTGACTTTAGCGGGGGAGCTCCCACAGATACGCAGTATTTT
CDR3: CASSDFSGGAPTDTQYF
V: TRBV6-1
size: .
J: TRBJ2-3
D: TRBD2

DNA: TGTGCCAGCAGCTACACAGGGGGTAACACTGAAGCTTTCTTT
CDR3: CASSYTGGNTEAFF
V: TRBV7-3
size: .
J: TRBJ1-1
D: TRBD1

DNA: TGTGCCAGCAGTCAACGACAGGGTAGCAATCAGCCCCAGCATTTT
CDR3: CASSQRQGSNQPQHF
V: TRBV27
size: .
J: TRBJ1-5
D: TRBD1

DNA: TGTGCCAGCAGTTTATCGAGAGAGGTTGGCTACACCTTC
CDR3: CASSLSREVGYTF
V: TRBV27
size: .
J: TRBJ1-2
D: .

DNA: TGCGCCAGCAGCCAAGAGAGTGAGTCTGGCTACACCTTC
CDR3: CASSQESESGYTF
V: TRBV4-3
size: once
J: TRBJ1-2
D: .

DNA: TGTGCCACCAGCAGGACAGGGCGAAACTATGGCTACACCTTC
CDR3: CATSRTGRNYGYTF
V: TRBV15
size: .
J: TRBJ1-2
D: TRBD1

DNA: TGTGCCAGCAGTGAAGGACTGCGATTGTATGGCTACACCTTC
CDR3: CASSEGLRLYGYTF
V: TRBV6-1
size: .
J: TRBJ1-2
D: .

DNA: TGTGCCAGCACCAGGGGCACAGATACGCAGTATTTT
CDR3: CASTRGTDTQYF
V: TRBV6-6
size: .
J: TRBJ2-3
D: .

DNA: TGTGCCAGCAGTAGGGGGCTCGCCTACGAGCAGTACTTC
CDR3: CASSRGLAYEQYF
V: TRBV6-5
size: .
J: TRBJ2-7
D: TRBD1

DNA: TGTGCCAGCTCACCACCGGGACAGGGCTACGAGCAGTACTTC
CDR3: CASSPPGQGYEQYF
V: TRBV18
size: few
J: TRBJ2-7
D: TRBD1

DNA: TGTGCCAGCAGCTTCGGGACAGGGGGCAATCAGCCCCAGCATTTT
CDR3: CASSFGTGGNQPQHF
V: TRBV7-9
size: few
J: TRBJ1-5
D: TRBD1

DNA: TGTGCCAGCAGTTACCGGACAGGTATGAACACTGAAGCTTTCTTT
CDR3: CASSYRTGMNTEAFF
V: TRBV6-5
size: once
J: TRBJ1-1
D: TRBD1

DNA: TGCGCCAGCAGCTTAAGTATCGGACAACTCCCTGGGCAAGAGACCCAGTACTTC
CDR3: CASSLSIGQLPGQETQYF
V: TRBV5-1
size: .
J: TRBJ2-5
D: .

DNA: TGTGCCAGCAGCTTAGGCAGGGCCGGCAGCACAGATACGCAGTATTTT
CDR3: CASSLGRAGSTDTQYF
V: TRBV11-2
size: .
J: TRBJ2-3
D: .

DNA: TGTGCCAGCAGTCACCCACAGGTTGCGGGGACTGAAGCTTTCTTT
CDR3: CASSHPQVAGTEAFF
V: TRBV28
size: .
J: TRBJ1-1
D: .

DNA: TGTGCCAGCAGCCAAGACGACCACAGCTACGAGCAGTACTTC
CDR3: CASSQDDHSYEQYF
V: TRBV4-2
size: .
J: TRBJ2-7
D: .

DNA: TGTGCCAGCAGCTTGGAAGCGGGGGGGTCCTACGAGCAGTACTTC
CDR3: CASSLEAGGSYEQYF
V: TRBV5-4
size: .
J: TRBJ2-7
D: TRBD2

DNA: TGTGCCAGTAGTACAGGACATTCAACCGACTATGGCTACACCTTC
CDR3: CASSTGHSTDYGYTF
V: TRBV19
size: .
J: TRBJ1-2
D: .

DNA: TGTGCCATCAGTGAGTTCAAAGAGGGAAACACCATATATTTT
CDR3: CAISEFKEGNTIYF
V: TRBV10-3
size: .
J: TRBJ1-3
D: .

DNA: TGTGCCAGCAATTTCCCGCGTAGGGACAGGGGTATCTACGAGCAGTACTTC
CDR3: CASNFPRRDRGIYEQYF
V: TRBV21-1
size: .
J: TRBJ2-7
D: .

DNA: TGCGCCAGCAGCACCGGGACATTTTTTGGCTACACCTTC
CDR3: CASSTGTFFGYTF
V: TRBV5-1
size: .
J: TRBJ1-2
D: .

DNA: TGTGCCAGCAGTCATCCACGAGACAGGGGGAACACCGGGGAGCTGTTTTTT
CDR3: CASSHPRDRGNTGELFF
V: TRBV27
size: .
J: TRBJ2-2
D: TRBD1

DNA: TGTGCCACCAGCAGAGATAGCGGGGCAGATACGCAGTATTTT
CDR3: CATSRDSGADTQYF
V: TRBV15
size: once
J: TRBJ2-3
D: TRBD2

DNA: TGTGCCAGCAGCTTAGGACAGATGAACACTGAAGCTTTCTTT
CDR3: CASSLGQMNTEAFF
V: TRBV13
size: once
J: TRBJ1-1
D: .